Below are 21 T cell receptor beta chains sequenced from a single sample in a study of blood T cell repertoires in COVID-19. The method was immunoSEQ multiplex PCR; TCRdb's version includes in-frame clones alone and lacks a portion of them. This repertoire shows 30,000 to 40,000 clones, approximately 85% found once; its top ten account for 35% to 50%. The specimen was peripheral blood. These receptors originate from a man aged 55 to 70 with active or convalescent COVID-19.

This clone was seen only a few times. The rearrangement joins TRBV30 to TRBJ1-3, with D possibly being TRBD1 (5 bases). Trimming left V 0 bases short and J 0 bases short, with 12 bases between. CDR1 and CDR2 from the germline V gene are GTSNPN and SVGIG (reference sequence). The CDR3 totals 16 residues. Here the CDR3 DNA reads TGTGCCTGGAGTGTATTTGGGGGACTCTCTGGAAACACCATATATTTT. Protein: CAWSVFGGLSGNTIYF.

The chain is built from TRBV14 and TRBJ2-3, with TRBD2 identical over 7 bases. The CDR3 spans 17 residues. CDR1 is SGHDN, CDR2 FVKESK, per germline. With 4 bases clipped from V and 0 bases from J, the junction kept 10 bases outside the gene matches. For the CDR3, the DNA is TGTGCCAGCAGCCCATTCGGGGGGACTCTTAGCACAGATACGCAGTATTTT. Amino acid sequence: CASSPFGGTLSTDTQYF.

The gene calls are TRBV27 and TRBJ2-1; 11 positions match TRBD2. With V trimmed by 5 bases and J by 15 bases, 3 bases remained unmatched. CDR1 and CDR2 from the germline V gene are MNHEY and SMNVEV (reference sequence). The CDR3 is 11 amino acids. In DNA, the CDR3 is TGTGCCAGCAGTACTAGCGGGAGACGGTTCTTC. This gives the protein CASSTSGRRFF.

This CDR3 is CASRTSDNSPLHF. The DNA for the CDR3 is TGTGCCAGCAGAACCAGTGATAATTCACCCCTCCACTTT. V gene TRBV2 combines with J gene TRBJ1-6; D remains ambiguous. Per the germline V gene, CDR1 is SNHLY and CDR2 is FYNNEI. V lost 6 bases, J lost 5 bases, and 8 bases lay in between. CDR3 length: 13 amino acids. Based on the CDR3 plus reference TRBV2 and TRBJ1-6, the full variable domain is EPEVTQTPSHQVTQMGQEVILRCVPISNHLYFYWYRQILGQKVEFLVSFYNNEISEKSEIFDDQFSVERPDGSNFTLKIRSTKLEDSAMYFCASRTSDNSPLHFGNGTRLTVT.

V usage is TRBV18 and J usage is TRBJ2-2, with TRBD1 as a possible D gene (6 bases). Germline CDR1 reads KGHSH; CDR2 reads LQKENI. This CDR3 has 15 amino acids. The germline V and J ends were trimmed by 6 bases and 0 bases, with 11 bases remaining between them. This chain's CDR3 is CASSSRGSNTGELFF. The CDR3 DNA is TGTGCCAGCTCCTCCAGGGGTTCGAACACCGGGGAGCTGTTTTTT.

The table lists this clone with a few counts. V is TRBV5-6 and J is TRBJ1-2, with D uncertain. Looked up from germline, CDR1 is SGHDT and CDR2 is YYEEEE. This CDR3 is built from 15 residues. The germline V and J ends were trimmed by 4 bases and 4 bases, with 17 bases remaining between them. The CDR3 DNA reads TGTGCCAGCAGCCCCGGGAGTGGGCGCCTCTATGGCTACACCTTC. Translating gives CASSPGSGRLYGYTF. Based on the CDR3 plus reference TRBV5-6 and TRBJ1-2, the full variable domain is DAGVTQSPTHLIKTRGQQVTLRCSPKSGHDTVSWYQQALGQGPQFIFQYYEEEERQRGNFPDRFSGHQFPNYSSELNVNALLLGDSALYLCASSPGSGRLYGYTFGSGTRLTVV.

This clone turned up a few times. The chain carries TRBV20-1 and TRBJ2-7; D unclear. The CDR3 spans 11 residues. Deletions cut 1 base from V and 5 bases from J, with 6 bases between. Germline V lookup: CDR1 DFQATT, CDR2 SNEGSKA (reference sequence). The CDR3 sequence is CSARAGHEQYV. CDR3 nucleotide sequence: TGCAGTGCTAGAGCTGGCCACGAGCAGTACGTC.

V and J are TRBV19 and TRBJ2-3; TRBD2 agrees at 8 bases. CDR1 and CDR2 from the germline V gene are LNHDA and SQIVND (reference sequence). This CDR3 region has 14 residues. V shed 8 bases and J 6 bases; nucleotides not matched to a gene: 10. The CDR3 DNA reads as TGTGCCAGTTCCCCGGGGCGGGGGGCGGATACGCAGTATTTT. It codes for CASSPGRGADTQYF.

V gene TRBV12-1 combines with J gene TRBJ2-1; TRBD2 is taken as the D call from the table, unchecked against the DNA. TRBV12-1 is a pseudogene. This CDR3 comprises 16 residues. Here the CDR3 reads CASNQRGTSDHNEQFF. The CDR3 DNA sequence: TGTGCCAGCAACCAACGCGGGACTAGCGACCACAATGAGCAGTTCTTC.

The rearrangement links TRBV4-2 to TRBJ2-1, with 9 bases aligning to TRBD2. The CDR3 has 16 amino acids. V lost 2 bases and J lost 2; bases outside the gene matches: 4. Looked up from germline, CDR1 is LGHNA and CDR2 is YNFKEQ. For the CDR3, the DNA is TGTGCCAGCAGCCAAAGTGTAGCGGGAGCCTACAATGAGCAGTTCTTC. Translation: CASSQSVAGAYNEQFF.

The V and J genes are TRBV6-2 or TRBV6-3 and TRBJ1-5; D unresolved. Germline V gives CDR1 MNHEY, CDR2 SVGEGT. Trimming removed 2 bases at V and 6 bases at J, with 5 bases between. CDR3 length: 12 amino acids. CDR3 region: CASSYPSQPQHF. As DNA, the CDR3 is TGTGCCAGCAGTTACCCGAGTCAGCCCCAGCATTTT.

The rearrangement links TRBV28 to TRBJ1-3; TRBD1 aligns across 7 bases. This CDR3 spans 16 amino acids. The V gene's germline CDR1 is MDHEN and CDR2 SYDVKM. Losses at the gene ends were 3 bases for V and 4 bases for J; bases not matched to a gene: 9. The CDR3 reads CASSLAGVGQGNTIYF. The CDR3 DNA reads TGTGCCAGCAGTTTGGCGGGCGTGGGACAGGGAAACACCATATATTTT.

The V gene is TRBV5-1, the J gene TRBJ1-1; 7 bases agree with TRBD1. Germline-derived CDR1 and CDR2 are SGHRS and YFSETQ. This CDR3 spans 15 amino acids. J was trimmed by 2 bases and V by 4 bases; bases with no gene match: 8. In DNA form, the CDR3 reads TGCGCCAGCAGCAAATCGACAGGGACCAACACTGAAGCTTTCTTT. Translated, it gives CASSKSTGTNTEAFF. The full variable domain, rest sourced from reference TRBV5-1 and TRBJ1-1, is KAGVTQTPRYLIKTRGQQVTLSCSPISGHRSVSWYQQTPGQGLQFLFEYFSETQRNKGNFPGRFSGRQFSNSRSEMNVSTLELGDSALYLCASSKSTGTNTEAFFGQGTRLTVV.

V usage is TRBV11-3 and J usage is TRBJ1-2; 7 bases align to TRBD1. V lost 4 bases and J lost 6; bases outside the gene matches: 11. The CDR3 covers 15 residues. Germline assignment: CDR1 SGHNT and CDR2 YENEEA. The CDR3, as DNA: TGTGCCAGCAGCTCGACAGGGTCGACGATGCATGGCTACACCTTC. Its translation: CASSSTGSTMHGYTF.

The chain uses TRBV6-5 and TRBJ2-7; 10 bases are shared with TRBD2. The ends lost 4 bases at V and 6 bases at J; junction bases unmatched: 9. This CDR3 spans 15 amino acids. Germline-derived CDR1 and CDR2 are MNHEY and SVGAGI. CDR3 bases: TGTGCCAGCAGTTTGGTAGCGGGAGGAGGTGGCGAGCAGTACGTC. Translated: CASSLVAGGGGEQYV.

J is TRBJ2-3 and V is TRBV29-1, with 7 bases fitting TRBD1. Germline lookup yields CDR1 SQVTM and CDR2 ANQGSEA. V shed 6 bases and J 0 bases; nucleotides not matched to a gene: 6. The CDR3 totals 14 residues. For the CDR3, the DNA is TGCAGCGTCCTCAGACAGGGAAGCACAGATACGCAGTATTTT. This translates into CSVLRQGSTDTQYF.

The CDR3 loop reads CASSRTTQNEQFF. The CDR3, as DNA: TGCGCCAGCAGCAGAACGACACAGAATGAGCAGTTCTTC. This chain links TRBV5-1 with TRBJ2-1; D ambiguous. Germline-derived CDR1 and CDR2 are SGHRS and YFSETQ. Trimming pared 4 bases from V and 7 bases from J, leaving 12 bases between. The length of the CDR3 is 13 residues. Looking up the rest from reference TRBV5-1 and TRBJ2-1 gives the full variable domain: KAGVTQTPRYLIKTRGQQVTLSCSPISGHRSVSWYQQTPGQGLQFLFEYFSETQRNKGNFPGRFSGRQFSNSRSEMNVSTLELGDSALYLCASSRTTQNEQFFGPGTRLTVL.

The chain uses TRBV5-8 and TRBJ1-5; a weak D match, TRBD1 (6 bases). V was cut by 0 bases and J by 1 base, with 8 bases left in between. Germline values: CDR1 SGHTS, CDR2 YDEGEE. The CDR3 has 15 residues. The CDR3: CASSLEGVSNQPQHF. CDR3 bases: TGTGCCAGCAGCTTGGAGGGGGTGAGCAATCAGCCCCAGCATTTT.

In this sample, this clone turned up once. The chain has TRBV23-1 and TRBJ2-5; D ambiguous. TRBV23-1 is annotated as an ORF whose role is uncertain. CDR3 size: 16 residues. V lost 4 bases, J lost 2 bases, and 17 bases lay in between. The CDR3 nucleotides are TGCGCCAGCAGTCCCCCCCCAGCGACGGTACAAGAGACCCAGTACTTC. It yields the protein CASSPPPATVQETQYF.

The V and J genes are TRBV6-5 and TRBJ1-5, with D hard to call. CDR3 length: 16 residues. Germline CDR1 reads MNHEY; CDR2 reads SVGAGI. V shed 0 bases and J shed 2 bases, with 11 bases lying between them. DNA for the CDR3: TGTGCCAGCAGTTACTCGTTTACTCCTGGCAATCAGCCCCAGCATTTT. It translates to CASSYSFTPGNQPQHF.

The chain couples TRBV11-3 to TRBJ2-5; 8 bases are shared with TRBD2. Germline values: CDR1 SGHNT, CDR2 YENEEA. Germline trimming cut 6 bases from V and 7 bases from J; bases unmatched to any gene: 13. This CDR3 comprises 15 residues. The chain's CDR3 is CASSTLAGLEGTQYF. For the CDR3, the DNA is TGTGCCAGCAGTACCTTAGCGGGATTAGAAGGGACCCAGTACTTC.